The rows below give T cell receptor beta chains drawn from one sample of a study of vaccination effects on CD4 cells after COVID-19. No antigen has been assigned to these receptors. Assay used: immunoSEQ multiplex PCR; TCRdb lists only in-frame clones, some missing. The profile shows about 66,000 clones, approximately 80% of them singletons. Material: CD4+ T cells from PBMCs cultured without peptide, obtained after COVID-19 vaccination. All receptors come from a human donor who received a COVID-19 vaccine. Each CDR3 is given with its conserved first and last residue. The order of the fields is D gene, J gene, clone size, V gene, CDR3 protein, CDR3 DNA. The D gene is left open where the match is weak. Rows give clone size only sometimes, using once, few, many, or a class for an expanded clone.

. | TRBJ2-1 | few | TRBV7-3 | CASSPGGADTGVREQFF | TGTGCCAGCAGCCCTGGAGGGGCGGATACAGGGGTTCGTGAGCAGTTCTTC
TRBD1 | TRBJ1-4 | . | TRBV7-8 | CASSLGDRAAEKLFF | TGTGCCAGCAGCTTAGGCGACAGGGCTGCTGAAAAACTGTTTTTT
. | TRBJ1-2 | . | TRBV4-3 | CASSLEGGRGYTF | TGCGCCAGCAGCTTGGAGGGAGGACGCGGCTACACCTTC
TRBD2 | TRBJ2-3 | . | TRBV7-3 | CASSLRSSGGTSTDTQYF | TGTGCCAGCAGCTTAAGGTCTAGCGGGGGGACGAGCACAGATACGCAGTATTTT
. | TRBJ1-6 | . | TRBV5-6 | CASSMDLGNSPLHF | TGTGCCAGCAGCATGGACTTAGGGAATTCACCCCTCCACTTT
. | TRBJ1-1 | few | TRBV6-5 | CASSYSGENTEAFF | TGTGCCAGCAGTTACTCAGGAGAGAACACTGAAGCTTTCTTT
. | TRBJ2-3 | . | TRBV11-2 | CASSLAGTDTQYF | TGTGCCAGCAGCTTAGCGGGCACAGATACGCAGTATTTT
TRBD1 | TRBJ2-5 | . | TRBV28 | CASSRRGRETQYF | TGTGCCAGCAGTCGCAGGGGGAGAGAGACCCAGTACTTC
. | TRBJ2-2 | few | TRBV2 | CASSRGPNTGELFF | TGTGCCAGCTCCCGGGGCCCGAACACCGGGGAGCTGTTTTTT
TRBD2 | TRBJ2-1 | . | TRBV5-1 | CASSLTSGVIGEQFF | TGCGCCAGCAGCTTGACTAGCGGGGTAATTGGTGAGCAGTTCTTC
. | TRBJ1-5 | . | TRBV5-1 | CASSTGNSNQPQHF | TGCGCCAGCAGCACGGGGAATAGCAATCAGCCCCAGCATTTT
. | TRBJ2-1 | . | TRBV24-1 | CASQGNNEQFF | TGTGCCAGCCAGGGGAACAATGAGCAGTTCTTC
TRBD1 | TRBJ2-3 | . | TRBV10-2 | CASSRGQGAADTQYF | TGCGCCAGCAGCCGGGGACAGGGGGCAGCAGATACGCAGTATTTT
TRBD1 | TRBJ1-5 | . | TRBV4-1 | CASGDRVSNQPQHF | TGCGCCAGCGGGGACAGAGTGTCAAATCAGCCCCAGCATTTT
TRBD1 | TRBJ1-2 | . | TRBV5-4 | CASSSRGQGGYTF | TGTGCCAGCAGCTCCAGGGGACAGGGAGGCTACACCTTC
. | TRBJ1-1 | . | TRBV5-1 | CASSLSGMNTEAFF | TGCGCCAGCAGCTTGTCAGGCATGAACACTGAAGCTTTCTTT
. | TRBJ1-5 | . | TRBV18 | CASSPGVLQPQHF | TGTGCCAGCTCACCGGGGGTTCTTCAGCCCCAGCATTTT
. | TRBJ2-3 | few | TRBV5-1 | CASSLRGTTDTQYF | TGCGCCAGCAGCTTGCGGGGGACGACAGATACGCAGTATTTT
. | TRBJ1-2 | . | TRBV6-5 | CASNLGTSANYGYTF | TGTGCCAGCAACCTAGGGACGTCAGCTAACTATGGCTACACCTTC
. | TRBJ2-1 | few | TRBV27 | CASSGLGDEQFF | TGTGCCAGCAGTGGCTTGGGCGATGAGCAGTTCTTC
TRBD2 | TRBJ2-3 | . | TRBV5-1 | CASMATSGGPDTQYF | TGCGCCAGCATGGCAACTAGCGGGGGACCCGATACGCAGTATTTT
. | TRBJ2-3 | . | TRBV10-1 | CALPDTQYF | TGCGCCCTCCCAGATACGCAGTATTTT
TRBD1 | TRBJ2-1 | few | TRBV19 | CASLGQRGTSEQFF | TGTGCCAGCCTGGGACAGCGTGGAACCAGTGAGCAGTTCTTC
TRBD2 | TRBJ2-3 | . | TRBV5-8 | CASSPGQRGATDTQYF | TGTGCCAGCAGCCCTGGGCAGCGGGGGGCCACAGATACGCAGTATTTT
. | TRBJ2-5 | . | TRBV5-1 | CASSRQKQETQYF | TGCGCCAGCAGCCGGCAGAAACAAGAGACCCAGTACTTC
. | TRBJ1-3 | few | TRBV28 | CASGLGTSGNTIYF | TGTGCCAGCGGGCTGGGCACCTCTGGAAACACCATATATTTT
TRBD1 | TRBJ1-2 | . | TRBV6-5 | CASSRDRGSNYGYTF | TGTGCCAGCAGTCGGGACAGGGGGTCGAACTATGGCTACACCTTC
. | TRBJ2-3 | . | TRBV19 | CASSIVGGQVSDTQYF | TGTGCCAGTAGTATCGTGGGAGGCCAAGTTTCAGATACGCAGTATTTT
TRBD1 | TRBJ1-6 | few | TRBV18 | CASSSTGDRSPLHF | TGTGCCAGCTCATCGACAGGGGATCGGTCACCCCTCCACTTT
TRBD2 | TRBJ2-2 | . | TRBV5-1 | CASSFWGGTGELFF | TGCGCCAGCAGTTTCTGGGGGGGCACCGGGGAGCTGTTTTTT
. | TRBJ2-2 | few | TRBV7-3 | CASSLYGGELFF | TGTGCCAGCAGCTTATATGGCGGGGAGCTGTTTTTT
TRBD1 | TRBJ2-2 | . | TRBV18 | CASSPRQGNTGELFF | TGTGCCAGCTCACCACGACAGGGGAACACCGGGGAGCTGTTTTTT
. | TRBJ1-5 | . | TRBV10-3 | CAISDSTGQPQHF | TGTGCCATCAGTGATTCAACAGGACAGCCCCAGCATTTT
. | TRBJ1-2 | . | TRBV27 | CASSSFLRGTNYGYTF | TGTGCCAGCAGTTCGTTCCTCAGGGGAACTAACTATGGCTACACCTTC
. | TRBJ1-1 | few | TRBV7-9 | CASSLDLYVQAFF | TGTGCCAGCAGCCTCGATCTTTACGTGCAAGCTTTCTTT
. | TRBJ2-3 | . | TRBV2 | CASSEAPGLSTDTQYF | TGTGCCAGCAGTGAAGCGCCGGGACTCAGCACAGATACGCAGTATTTT
. | TRBJ2-2 | . | TRBV29-1 | CSVSRSGTGELFF | TGCAGCGTATCGCGTAGCGGCACCGGGGAGCTGTTTTTT
. | TRBJ1-2 | . | TRBV20-1 | CSARSGGRYTF | TGCAGTGCTAGGTCTGGGGGTCGCTACACCTTC
TRBD1 | TRBJ2-3 | once | TRBV7-2 | CASSFAGQGADTQYF | TGTGCCAGCAGCTTCGCGGGACAGGGCGCAGATACGCAGTATTTT
. | TRBJ1-5 | . | TRBV19 | CASTSGQIINQPQHF | TGTGCCAGTACCTCGGGACAAATAATAAATCAGCCCCAGCATTTT
TRBD1 | TRBJ1-2 | . | TRBV2 | CASRRQGNGYTF | TGTGCCAGCAGACGACAGGGGAATGGCTACACCTTC
. | TRBJ1-1 | many | TRBV5-1 | CASSFSAGGVPEAFF | TGCGCCAGCAGCTTTAGTGCCGGGGGGGTCCCTGAAGCTTTCTTT
. | TRBJ1-4 | . | TRBV18 | CASSPGSTNEKLFF | TGTGCCAGCTCACCAGGGTCAACTAATGAAAAACTGTTTTTT
. | TRBJ2-4 | . | TRBV2 | CASSEKNIQYF | TGTGCCAGCAGTGAAAAAAACATTCAGTACTTC
. | TRBJ2-6 | . | TRBV15 | CATSRGRQALSGANVLTF | TGTGCCACCAGCAGAGGGCGGCAGGCCCTCTCTGGGGCCAACGTCCTGACTTTC
. | TRBJ1-6 | few | TRBV7-3 | CASSSQANSPLHF | TGTGCCAGCAGCTCACAAGCTAATTCACCCCTCCACTTT
. | TRBJ1-2 | . | TRBV7-9 | CASSPSTNYGYTF | TGTGCCAGCAGCCCCTCAACAAACTATGGCTACACCTTC
TRBD2 | TRBJ2-5 | . | TRBV6-6 | CASTDRGGIRETQYF | TGTGCCAGCACTGATCGGGGGGGTATAAGGGAGACCCAGTACTTC
. | TRBJ2-3 | . | TRBV2 | CASSVGLTDTQYF | TGTGCCAGCAGTGTGGGCCTCACAGATACGCAGTATTTT
. | TRBJ1-5 | . | TRBV11-3 | CASYPLVTKGNQPQHF | TGTGCCAGCTACCCCCTGGTCACTAAGGGCAATCAGCCCCAGCATTTT
. | TRBJ1-6 | few | TRBV5-1 | CASSLAGGSRSPLHF | TGCGCCAGCAGCTTGGCCGGGGGTAGTCGATCACCCCTCCACTTT
. | TRBJ1-2 | . | TRBV19 | CASSMVQAYYGYTF | TGTGCCAGTAGTATGGTGCAGGCCTACTATGGCTACACCTTC
. | TRBJ1-2 | . | TRBV7-8 | CASSLVPGAGYGYTF | TGTGCCAGCAGCTTAGTCCCGGGGGCAGGCTATGGCTACACCTTC
TRBD2 | TRBJ2-5 | . | TRBV9 | CASSTLGGEAWETQYF | TGTGCCAGCAGCACCCTTGGGGGGGAGGCTTGGGAGACCCAGTACTTC
TRBD1 | TRBJ1-6 | once | TRBV19 | CASSISGGLSSPLHF | TGTGCCAGTAGTATCTCAGGGGGCTTGAGTTCACCCCTCCACTTT
TRBD1 | TRBJ1-1 | . | TRBV20-1 | CSASRLITGGVGTEAFF | TGCAGTGCTAGTCGGTTAATCACAGGGGGCGTAGGCACTGAAGCTTTCTTT
. | TRBJ2-1 | . | TRBV27 | CASRSFEYYNEQFF | TGTGCCAGCAGGTCTTTTGAGTACTACAATGAGCAGTTCTTC